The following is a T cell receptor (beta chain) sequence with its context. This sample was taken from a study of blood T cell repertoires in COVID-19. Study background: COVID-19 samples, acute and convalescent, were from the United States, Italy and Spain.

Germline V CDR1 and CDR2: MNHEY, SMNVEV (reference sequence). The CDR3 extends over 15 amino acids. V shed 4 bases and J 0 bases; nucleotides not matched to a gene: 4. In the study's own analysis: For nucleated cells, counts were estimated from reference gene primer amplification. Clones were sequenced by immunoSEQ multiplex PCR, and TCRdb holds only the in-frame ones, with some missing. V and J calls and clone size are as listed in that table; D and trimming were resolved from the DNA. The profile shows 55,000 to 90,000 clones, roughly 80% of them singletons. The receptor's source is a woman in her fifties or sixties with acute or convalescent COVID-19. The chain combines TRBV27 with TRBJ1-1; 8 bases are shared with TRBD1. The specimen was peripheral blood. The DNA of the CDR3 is TGTGCCAGCAGTTCCAGACAGGGGATGAACACTGAAGCTTTCTTT. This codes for CASSSRQGMNTEAFF.